The next 11 T cell receptor beta chains were all read from a single sample in a study of response to subunit inactivated influenza vaccine. TCRdb processed the RT-PCR reads anew with MiXCR; each CDR3 protein has one entry. The data contain about 540,000 distinct CDR3 sequences, around a quarter of them singletons. These records were also assigned to another study, of T cells expressing NK-cell markers. In that study: Making the TCR beta cDNA relied on 5'RACE template switching with UMIs.

This sample comprised CD4+ T cells sorted from PBMCs, obtained 11 to 12 days after vaccination. The receptors originated from a man aged 45-65 years who received an inactivated influenza vaccine.

This clonotype was observed a few times. The chain couples TRBV7-2 to TRBJ2-7, with 11 bases that match TRBD2. Looked up from germline, CDR1 is SGHTA and CDR2 is FQGNSA. The CDR3 length is 14 residues. With 6 bases clipped from V and 5 bases from J, the junction kept 6 bases outside the gene matches. This CDR3 is CASRPGLAADEQYF. As DNA, the CDR3 is TGTGCCAGCAGGCCGGGACTAGCGGCGGACGAGCAGTACTTC.

The V and J genes are TRBV20-1 and TRBJ2-7; TRBD2 is a possible D gene (5 bases). V was clipped by 0 bases and J by 6 bases, with 9 bases between them. The CDR3 loop spans 12 amino acids. Germline V gene data show CDR1 as DFQATT and CDR2 as SNEGSKA (reference sequence). The CDR3 loop reads CSARDSGGEQYF. As DNA, the CDR3 is TGCAGTGCTAGAGATTCCGGAGGCGAGCAGTACTTC.

Many counts were recorded for this clonotype. The V call is TRBV3-1, the J call TRBJ2-1; TRBD1 matches at 9 bases. CDR3 length equals 15 residues. Per the germline V gene, CDR1 is LGHDT and CDR2 is YNNKEL (reference sequence). Germline trimming cut 3 bases from V and 8 bases from J; bases unmatched to any gene: 8. In nucleotides, the CDR3 is TGTGCCAGCAGCCACCCCGGGACAGGGATAGATGAGCAGTTCTTC. Amino acids: CASSHPGTGIDEQFF.

The J gene is TRBJ1-2, the V gene TRBV6-1; D is unresolved. This CDR3 is 13 amino acids long. CDR1 and CDR2 (germline): MNHNS, SASEGT. Trimming removed 7 bases at V and 2 bases at J, with 11 bases between. CDR3 nucleotide sequence: TGTGCCAGCATTGTTAGTTGGAACTATGGCTACACCTTC. It translates to CASIVSWNYGYTF.

J is TRBJ2-7 and V is TRBV10-3, with a possible D match to TRBD1 (5 bases). Trimming stripped 2 bases from V and 5 bases from J, with 16 bases between. Germline CDR1 ENHRY, CDR2 SYGVKD. CDR3 length: 15 amino acids. The CDR3 nucleotides read TGTGCCATCAGTGAGAGGGGATCTAGTACCCACGAGCAGTACTTC. It yields the protein CAISERGSSTHEQYF.

A single count supports this clonotype. The chain combines TRBV20-1 with TRBJ2-5; the D gene could be TRBD1 or TRBD2 (5 bases each). V was cut by 3 bases and J by 3 bases, with 11 bases left in between. Germline CDR1 reads DFQATT; CDR2 reads SNEGSKA (reference sequence). This CDR3 has 13 amino acids. CDR3 sequence reads: CSASGTEKETQYF. CDR3 DNA: TGCAGTGCTAGCGGGACCGAAAAAGAGACCCAGTACTTC.

The V call is TRBV5-1, the J call TRBJ1-1; D possibly corresponds to TRBD1 (5 bases). Per the germline V gene, CDR1 is SGHRS and CDR2 is YFSETQ. The CDR3 totals 16 residues. V lost 0 bases to trimming and J lost 1 base, with 13 bases between them. The CDR3 coding sequence is TGCGCCAGCAGCTTGGCCGTGCGGGGCGGGAACACTGAAGCTTTCTTT. Translated, it gives CASSLAVRGGNTEAFF.

V usage is TRBV21-1 and J usage is TRBJ2-2; the D call of TRBD2 is as the table states it, not checked on the DNA. TRBV21-1 is a recognized pseudogene. This CDR3 comprises 18 residues. CDR3 coding DNA: TGTGCCAGCAGCAAAGCGGAGCTAGCGGGACTGAACACCGGGGAGCTGTTTTTT. Translated: CASSKAELAGLNTGELFF.

This clonotype was detected a few times. The chain carries TRBV20-1 and TRBJ1-5; D is ambiguous. Germline loops: CDR1 DFQATT, CDR2 SNEGSKA (reference sequence). The CDR3 is made up of 13 amino acids. Trimming removed 0 bases from V and 8 bases from J, with 11 bases in between. CDR3 in DNA: TGCAGTGCTAGAGATGCAGGAAATGAGCCCCAGCATTTT. Protein: CSARDAGNEPQHF.

The chain has TRBV28 and TRBJ2-3; 7 bases agree with TRBD2. V shed 6 bases, J shed 5 bases, and the junction held 11 bases outside the gene matches. The germline V gene has CDR1 MDHEN and CDR2 SYDVKM. The CDR3 contains 15 residues. DNA of the CDR3: TGTGCCAGCAGGGCACAGGACCGCGGGAGAGATACGCAGTATTTT. Translation: CASRAQDRGRDTQYF.

The J gene is TRBJ2-7, the V gene TRBV6-1; D may be TRBD1 (6 bases). Germline V gives CDR1 MNHNS, CDR2 SASEGT. This CDR3 comprises 14 residues. With 9 bases removed from V and 3 bases from J, the gap between germline ends came to 18 bases. CDR3 sequence reads: CARNRVSLSYEQYF. The CDR3, as DNA: TGTGCCAGAAACAGGGTATCACTGAGCTACGAGCAGTACTTC.